The rows below give T cell receptor beta chains drawn from one sample of a study of T cells in Graves' hyperthyroidism and ophthalmopathy. TCRdb fed the multiplex PCR reads into MiXCR, producing one record per CDR3 protein. This sample has about 480,000 distinct CDR3 sequences; approximately 15% occur once, and the top ten carry around a sixth. The material sequenced was blood. Receptors originate from a woman between 18 and 29 years old with Graves' hyperthyroidism. CDR3s include the opening cysteine and the closing phenylalanine or tryptophan. Expanded clones get a size class; other rows say once, few or many, or leave the size out.

15	TRBV19	-	TRBJ2-1	CASRGIAGAYNEQFF
16	TRBV11-3	-	TRBJ2-1	CASSPNTGGGRNEQFF
17	TRBV5-1	-	TRBJ2-6	CASSPEGGPLGANVLTF
15	TRBV12-3/TRBV12-4	many	TRBJ2-5	CASSPTGTSVKTQYF
16	TRBV11-2	-	TRBJ2-3	CTSSLDLEINTDTQYF
17	TRBV14	few	TRBJ1-2	CASSQSGTGVFGVGYTF
15	TRBV27	many	TRBJ2-1	CASSLGGRAHNEQFF
14	TRBV27	-	TRBJ1-4	CASSLPGLRGGLFF
13	TRBV6-1	few	TRBJ1-1	CASSYGQAVRAFF
14	TRBV5-1	-	TRBJ2-1	CASSLDPSYNEQFF
17	TRBV7-9	few	TRBJ1-4	CASSSGTGLVGGEKLFF
15	TRBV11-2	many	TRBJ1-6	CASSPSGQSNSPLHF
15	TRBV30	-	TRBJ2-3	CAWTSGRASTDTQYF
17	TRBV7-9	many	TRBJ2-3	CASSLGWTSGSGDTQYF
13	TRBV19	-	TRBJ1-1	CASRALPNTEAFF
14	TRBV6-1	many	TRBJ1-4	CASSFGRNNEKLFF
14	TRBV19	few	TRBJ2-7	CASRVTSGSYEQYF
16	TRBV3-1	few	TRBJ2-4	CASSQERGQAKNIQYF
14	TRBV18	few	TRBJ1-1	CASSLPGTTTEAFF
14	TRBV12-3/TRBV12-4	many	TRBJ1-1	CASSSWGGNTEAFF
14	TRBV11-2	many	TRBJ2-7	CASNPFGGSYEQYF
12	TRBV14	few	TRBJ1-3	CASSQIGNTIYF
14	TRBV15	few	TRBJ1-1	CATSRGAGNTEAFF
13	TRBV6-1	many	TRBJ2-5	CASNRTPGETQYF
15	TRBV6-1	many	TRBJ2-5	CASSFHGGRGETQYF
12	TRBV12-3/TRBV12-4	many	TRBJ1-5	CASSPGWVPQHF
15	TRBV28	-	TRBJ2-7	CASSLYWDNAYEQYF
14	TRBV18	many	TRBJ2-1	CASSPGLRGYEQFF
16	TRBV12-3/TRBV12-4	-	TRBJ2-5	CASSLSGSHPQETQYF
12	TRBV12-3/TRBV12-4	many	TRBJ2-1	CASSLISHEQFF
16	TRBV10-3	many	TRBJ2-1	CAIRTTGSDSYNEQFF
13	TRBV12-3/TRBV12-4	many	TRBJ1-2	CASSQGVVDGYTF
15	TRBV12-3/TRBV12-4	many	TRBJ1-3	CASSLSGGSGNTIYF
16	TRBV12-3/TRBV12-4	many	TRBJ2-3	CASRKRLGRDTDTQYF
17	TRBV18	many	TRBJ2-3	CASSPRVPAGSTDTQYF
16	TRBV4-2	few	TRBJ2-5	CASSQSQGTGQETQYF
15	TRBV19	many	TRBJ2-5	CASNRGAELGETQYF
14	TRBV12-3/TRBV12-4	many	TRBJ1-6	CASSGLFYNSPLHF
13	TRBV19	many	TRBJ1-2	CATRGGGDYGYTF
14	TRBV6-2/TRBV6-3	-	TRBJ2-3	CASIPRAFTDTQYF
17	TRBV18	few	TRBJ1-1	CASSPFMDDRPNTEAFF
18	TRBV9	many	TRBJ2-1	CASSSRTSGRTYYNEQFF
16	TRBV12-3/TRBV12-4	many	TRBJ1-5	CASSLGQEAWNQPQHF
15	TRBV9	many	TRBJ2-2	CASSGSPDWYGELFF
14	TRBV18	many	TRBJ1-1	CASSSVAGSTEAFF